Below, 32 T cell receptor beta chains from the same sample are listed, as sequenced in a study of blood T cell repertoires in COVID-19. Assay: immunoSEQ multiplex PCR; the TCRdb copy retains only in-frame clones and omits some. The sample contains approximately 150,000 clones, approximately 86% of which appear only once. Sequenced material: peripheral blood. Receptor source: a woman between 55 and 75 years old with acute or convalescent COVID-19.

This sequence joins TRBV10-3 and TRBJ2-6; 8 nucleotides match TRBD1. The germline V gene has CDR1 ENHRY and CDR2 SYGVKD. The CDR3 contains 18 residues. Losses at the gene ends were 10 bases for V and 0 bases for J; bases not matched to a gene: 14. CDR3: CATGLGGQVYSGANVLTF. In DNA, the CDR3 is TGTGCCACCGGGCTGGGGGGACAGGTTTACTCTGGGGCCAACGTCCTGACTTTC.

The chain joins TRBV30 to TRBJ2-5; TRBD2 is a possible D gene (6 bases). CDR3 size: 12 residues. V gave up 4 bases and J gave up 6 bases, with 12 bases separating them. Germline CDR1 and CDR2: GTSNPN and SVGIG (reference sequence). Here the CDR3 reads CAWNGGEKTQYF. Written as DNA, the CDR3 is TGTGCCTGGAACGGGGGTGAAAAGACCCAGTACTTC.

This rearrangement joins TRBV6-1 to TRBJ2-2, with 10 bases matching TRBD2. The length of the CDR3 is 17 residues. J gave up 3 bases and V 6 bases, and 10 bases lay outside the gene matches. The germline V gene has CDR1 MNHNS and CDR2 SASEGT. The CDR3 loop is CASSEPGLALYTGELFF. The CDR3 DNA reads TGTGCCAGCAGCGAACCGGGACTAGCGCTTTACACCGGGGAGCTGTTTTTT.

The CDR3 loop reads CASGPTGAGNQPQHF. Written as DNA, the CDR3 is TGTGCTAGTGGTCCGACAGGGGCCGGCAATCAGCCCCAGCATTTT. The chain uses TRBV12-5 and TRBJ1-5; TRBD1 matches 8 bases. The trim removed 5 bases at V and 2 bases at J, leaving 5 bases unmatched. The CDR3 extends over 15 amino acids. Germline V CDR1 and CDR2: LGHNT, FRNRAP.

V and J are TRBV7-9 and TRBJ2-3, with TRBD1 matching 7 bases. V dropped 1 base and J dropped 5; count of bases not matched to a gene: 3. Per germline, CDR1 SEHNR and CDR2 FQNEAQ (reference sequence). This CDR3 region has 14 residues. CDR3 sequence reads: CASSLVGDRDTQYF. As DNA, the CDR3 is TGTGCCAGCAGCTTAGTTGGGGACAGAGATACGCAGTATTTT. Supplemented by reference TRBV7-9 and TRBJ2-3, the full variable domain reads DTGVSQNPRHKITKRGQNVTFRCDPISEHNRLYWYRQTLGQGPEFLTYFQNEAQLEKSRLLSDRFSAERPKGSFSTLEIQRTEQGDSAMYLCASSLVGDRDTQYFGPGTRLTVL.

The chain recombines TRBV5-4 with TRBJ2-3; 8 positions match TRBD2. This CDR3 has 14 residues. CDR1 is SGHNT and CDR2 is YYREEE in the germline V gene (reference sequence). The J segment lost 13 bases and the V segment lost 2 bases, leaving 12 bases of the junction unmatched. In DNA form, the CDR3 reads TGTGCCAGCAGCTTCGGGGGGGCCGCGGGCAAGGAGTATTTT. The encoded protein is CASSFGGAAGKEYF.

The gene calls are TRBV9 and TRBJ2-1; no clear D. The CDR3 is 14 amino acids. The germline V and J ends were trimmed by 0 bases and 10 bases, with 14 bases remaining between them. Germline lookup yields CDR1 SGDLS and CDR2 YYNGEE. The CDR3 DNA is TGTGCCAGCAGCGTAGTTGGCAGCGCGCTGGAGCAGTTCTTC. Translated, it gives CASSVVGSALEQFF.

This chain connects TRBV5-4 to TRBJ1-1, with D hard to call. The V end was cut by 0 bases, the J end by 0 bases, with 12 bases between. The CDR3 sequence is 16 residues long. Per germline, CDR1 SGHNT and CDR2 YYREEE (reference sequence). The CDR3 sequence is CASSLERAELNTEAFF. DNA of the CDR3: TGTGCCAGCAGCTTGGAGAGGGCAGAACTGAACACTGAAGCTTTCTTT.

The CDR3 loop reads CASSSGGSGEGNIQYF. CDR3 bases: TGTGCCAGCAGCTCCGGTGGTTCAGGGGAAGGGAACATTCAGTACTTC. V usage is TRBV7-2 and J usage is TRBJ2-4; D possibly corresponds to TRBD1 (6 bases). This CDR3 is 16 amino acids long. Germline-derived CDR1 and CDR2 are SGHTA and FQGNSA. The V end was cut by 4 bases, the J end by 7 bases, with 20 bases between.

The chain combines TRBV2 with TRBJ2-7, with 13 positions matching TRBD2. V shed 3 bases, J shed 4 bases, and the junction held 9 bases outside the gene matches. The CDR3 is made up of 17 amino acids. Looked up from germline, CDR1 is SNHLY and CDR2 is FYNNEI. The CDR3 loop reads CASSEFKTSGGRYEQYF. The CDR3 coding sequence is TGTGCCAGCAGTGAGTTTAAGACTAGCGGGGGGAGGTACGAGCAGTACTTC.

The chain is built from TRBV11-3 and TRBJ2-3; D is perhaps TRBD2 (5 bases). Trimming left V 2 bases short and J 7 bases short, with 7 bases between. The CDR3 consists of 12 residues. Germline lookup yields CDR1 SGHNT and CDR2 YENEEA. CDR3 protein: CASSLSGYTQYF. CDR3 sequence (DNA): TGTGCCAGCAGCTTATCGGGGTATACGCAGTATTTT.

The J gene is TRBJ2-1, the V gene TRBV6-2 or TRBV6-3, with TRBD2 identical over 8 bases. After removal of 2 bases from V and 14 bases from J, the junction contained 5 bases not matched to a gene. In germline, CDR1 is MNHEY, CDR2 SVGEGT. The CDR3 has 12 amino acids. The CDR3 nucleotides are TGTGCCAGCAGTTACGGCGGGACTAGAGAGTTCTTC. It specifies CASSYGGTREFF.

This clone occurred once. In nucleotides, the CDR3 is TGTGCCAGCAGCTTAATCGCAACAGGGGGGGCCTACGAGCAGTACTTC. Translation gives CASSLIATGGAYEQYF. The chain couples TRBV7-6 to TRBJ2-7; D possibly corresponds to TRBD1 (8 bases). Germline V gene data show CDR1 as SGHVS and CDR2 as FNYEAQ. Trimming cost V 2 bases and J 2 bases, with 16 bases left between them. The CDR3 runs to 16 residues.

This chain uses TRBV4-2 with TRBJ2-4, with 12 positions matching TRBD2. The trim removed 3 bases at V and 1 base at J, leaving 7 bases unmatched. The CDR3 contains 18 residues. The V gene's germline CDR1 is LGHNA and CDR2 YNFKEQ. In DNA, the CDR3 is TGTGCCAGCAGCCATCTAGCGGGGGGGCCCCGTGCCAAAAACATTCAGTACTTC. Protein product: CASSHLAGGPRAKNIQYF.

This clone occurred a few times. The rearrangement uses TRBV7-2 and TRBJ1-2; 7 positions match TRBD1. V lost 5 bases, J lost 3 bases, and 6 bases stayed unmatched. This CDR3 spans 14 amino acids. Germline values: CDR1 SGHTA, CDR2 FQGNSA. This CDR3 reads CASSPGQAYYGYTF. In DNA form, the CDR3 reads TGTGCCAGCAGCCCCGGACAGGCCTACTATGGCTACACCTTC.

A note on this clone: At one end the junction does not follow the germline gene, possibly because of a read error. The chain couples TRBV7-2 to TRBJ1-1, with TRBD1 as a possible D gene (5 bases). The CDR3 has 14 amino acids. CDR1 and CDR2 (germline): SGHTA, FQGNSA. The CDR3 DNA reads TGTGCCAGCATCTTAGCAGACAGTTACACTGAAGCTTTCTTT. Translated, it gives CASILADSYTEAFF. Complete variable domain (other parts from reference TRBV7-2 and TRBJ1-1): GAGVSQSPSNKVTEKGKDVELRCDPISGHTALYWYRQSLGQGLEFLIYFQGNSAPDKSGLPSDRFSAERTGGSVSTLTIQRTQQEDSAVYLCASILADSYTEAFFGQGTRLTVV.

The gene calls are TRBV18 and TRBJ2-7, with 12 bases that match TRBD1. Losses at the gene ends were 3 bases for V and 5 bases for J; bases not matched to a gene: 5. The CDR3 runs to 15 residues. CDR1 is KGHSH and CDR2 is LQKENI in the germline V gene. CDR3 in DNA: TGTGCCAGCTCACCGGGGGGACAGGGGGCAGACGAGCAGTACTTC. Its translation is CASSPGGQGADEQYF.

V is TRBV19 and J is TRBJ2-1; 14 bases agree with TRBD2. V lost 7 bases and J lost 6; bases outside the gene matches: 8. Germline CDR1 reads LNHDA; CDR2 reads SQIVND (reference sequence). There are 16 residues in the CDR3. CDR3 residues: CASTSGLAGVSNEQFF. The CDR3 DNA reads TGTGCCAGTACCTCGGGACTAGCGGGGGTCTCCAATGAGCAGTTCTTC.

The chain is built from TRBV10-3 and TRBJ2-1; 7 bases map to TRBD2. The CDR3 runs to 11 residues. V shed 2 bases and J 15 bases; nucleotides not matched to a gene: 4. Germline loops: CDR1 ENHRY, CDR2 SYGVKD. The CDR3 is CAISEPGGTFF. The DNA of the CDR3 is TGTGCCATCAGTGAGCCGGGAGGAACGTTCTTC.

The genes are TRBV10-3 and TRBJ1-2, with 9 bases aligning to TRBD1. CDR1 ENHRY and CDR2 SYGVKD come from the germline V gene. The CDR3 consists of 13 residues. V gave up 8 bases and J gave up 5 bases; unmatched junction bases: 6. The CDR3 is CAIHSGTGYGYTF. CDR3 sequence (DNA): TGTGCCATCCATTCCGGGACAGGGTATGGCTACACCTTC.

The V call is TRBV4-2, the J call TRBJ1-1; possibly TRBD1 for D (5 bases). Germline CDR1 reads LGHNA; CDR2 reads YNFKEQ. There are 14 residues in the CDR3. The V gene lost 1 base and the J gene lost 4 bases, with 10 bases spanning the gap. The CDR3 DNA reads as TGTGCCAGCAGCCAAGGCGCGGGGGGCACTGAAGCTTTCTTT. Translated: CASSQGAGGTEAFF.

This chain connects TRBV7-9 to TRBJ2-1; 12 bases map to TRBD2. The V and J ends lost 2 bases and 9 bases, in that order; junction bases with no gene match: 8. The CDR3 contains 16 residues. Per germline, CDR1 SEHNR and CDR2 FQNEAQ (reference sequence). In DNA, the CDR3 is TGTGCCAGCAGCTTACTCCTAGCGGGGGGGCCGGGTGAGCAGTTCTTC. Residues: CASSLLLAGGPGEQFF.

The chain couples TRBV28 to TRBJ1-1; 9 positions match TRBD1. CDR3 length: 13 amino acids. In germline, CDR1 is MDHEN, CDR2 SYDVKM. The J segment lost 5 bases and the V segment lost 4 bases, leaving 2 bases of the junction unmatched. CDR3 loop: CASSWDRATEAFF. CDR3 DNA sequence: TGTGCCAGCAGTTGGGACAGGGCTACTGAAGCTTTCTTT.

V gene TRBV11-2 combines with J gene TRBJ2-7; D remains unclear. Trimming took 0 bases from V and 5 from J, leaving 14 bases between them. This CDR3 spans 15 amino acids. Germline CDR1 SGHAT, CDR2 FQNNGV. The CDR3 DNA reads as TGTGCCAGCAGCTTAGAACAGCAGACATGGCACGAGCAGTACTTC. Its translation: CASSLEQQTWHEQYF.

The gene calls are TRBV19 and TRBJ2-5; TRBD2 matches 9 bases. The CDR3 covers 14 residues. The germline CDR1 and CDR2 sequences are LNHDA and SQIVND (reference sequence). Germline trimming cut 5 bases from V and 1 base from J; bases unmatched to any gene: 2. The CDR3 bases are TGTGCCAGTAGTCCGCGGGGGGGCCAAGAGACCCAGTACTTC. It is translated as CASSPRGGQETQYF.

The rearrangement joins TRBV28 to TRBJ2-1; possibly TRBD1 for D (6 bases). This CDR3 is built from 12 residues. Germline V CDR1 and CDR2: MDHEN, SYDVKM. The V and J ends lost 8 bases and 1 base respectively, with 6 bases between them. CDR3 loop: CASQGSYNEQFF. DNA of the CDR3: TGTGCCAGCCAGGGGTCCTACAATGAGCAGTTCTTC.

The chain uses TRBV18 and TRBJ2-1, with TRBD1 as a possible D gene (6 bases). The V end was cut by 3 bases, the J end by 4 bases, with 16 bases between. This CDR3 spans 16 amino acids. Germline CDR1 reads KGHSH; CDR2 reads LQKENI. CDR3 in amino acids: CASSPLHRVGYNEQFF. As DNA, the CDR3 is TGTGCCAGCTCACCGCTACACAGGGTAGGGTACAATGAGCAGTTCTTC. The whole variable domain, filled in from reference TRBV18 and TRBJ2-1, reads NAGVMQNPRHLVRRRGQEARLRCSPMKGHSHVYWYRQLPEEGLKFMVYLQKENIIDESGMPKERFSAEFPKEGPSILRIQQVVRGDSAAYFCASSPLHRVGYNEQFFGPGTRLTVL.

A few counts support this clone. The chain combines TRBV4-1 with TRBJ1-6; the match to TRBD1 covers 8 bases. The length of the CDR3 is 17 residues. Germline trimming cut 4 bases from V and 7 bases from J; bases unmatched to any gene: 12. From germline, CDR1 is MGHRA and CDR2 YSYEKL. The CDR3 DNA reads TGCGCCAGCAGCCTTACACCACGACAGGGGCTCAATTCACCCCTCCACTTT. Translating gives CASSLTPRQGLNSPLHF.

The chain joins TRBV28 to TRBJ2-5; possibly TRBD2 for D (5 bases). The CDR3 spans 8 residues. The V gene lost 8 bases and the J gene lost 13 bases, with 8 bases spanning the gap. Germline loops: CDR1 MDHEN, CDR2 SYDVKM. This CDR3 is CASEGWYF. In nucleotides, the CDR3 is TGTGCCAGCGAGGGATGGTACTTC.

This chain joins TRBV6-5 and TRBJ1-2; TRBD1 is a possible D gene (5 bases). This CDR3 comprises 15 residues. Germline V lookup: CDR1 MNHEY, CDR2 SVGAGI. V was trimmed by 7 bases and J by 2 bases, leaving 17 bases between them. In DNA form, the CDR3 reads TGTGCCAGCATTCCGCGGCAGGGCCAAAACTATGGCTACACCTTC. As protein: CASIPRQGQNYGYTF.

The chain combines TRBV7-6 with TRBJ1-5, with TRBD1 matching over 7 bases. Germline V CDR1 and CDR2: SGHVS, FNYEAQ. V gave up 1 base and J gave up 9 bases; unmatched junction bases: 9. The CDR3 is 15 residues long. The CDR3 is CASSLDPGGLRPQHF. CDR3 in DNA: TGTGCCAGCAGCTTAGATCCAGGGGGGTTAAGGCCCCAGCATTTT.

The V gene is TRBV5-1, the J gene TRBJ1-1; 8 bases align to TRBD1. CDR1 and CDR2 from the germline V gene are SGHRS and YFSETQ. The ends lost 0 bases at V and 5 bases at J; junction bases unmatched: 9. CDR3 length equals 16 residues. CDR3 sequence: CASSLGRTGRVTEAFF. The CDR3 DNA is TGCGCCAGCAGCTTGGGTCGGACAGGGAGGGTGACTGAAGCTTTCTTT.